A single sample gave rise to the 29 T cell receptor beta chains below, sequenced in a study of post-analysis software for immune sequencing data. Overall study results and limits: Five TRBV segments, including TRBV5-6, TRBV5-1 and TRBV20-1, were more frequent in patients than controls.

Their target antigens are unknown. cDNA libraries for TCR beta contained unique molecular identifiers. TCRdb re-called the PCR reads with MiXCR, one entry per CDR3 protein. The sample gives roughly 700,000 distinct CDR3 sequences, roughly 29% of which show up once; more than 0.45% is in the top ten. Sequenced material: blood. The receptors were gathered from a girl aged 5-17 years with multiple sclerosis.

The rearrangement uses TRBV12-3 or TRBV12-4 and TRBJ1-3; no firm D call. With 5 bases removed from V and 2 bases from J, the gap between germline ends came to 7 bases. The CDR3 is 13 residues long. The CDR3: CASSTTAGNTIYF. For the CDR3, the DNA is TGTGCCAGCAGTACGACGGCTGGAAACACCATATATTTT.

This clonotype was seen repeatedly, ten times or more. The rearrangement links TRBV29-1 to TRBJ2-5; 9 nucleotides align to TRBD1. Germline values: CDR1 SQVTM, CDR2 ANQGSEA. The CDR3 has 13 residues. With V trimmed by 4 bases and J by 5 bases, 5 bases remained unmatched. CDR3 sequence: CSVVYTGGETQYF. The CDR3 DNA sequence: TGCAGCGTTGTATACACAGGGGGCGAGACCCAGTACTTC.

This clonotype has only a few counts. The chain employs TRBV6-5 and TRBJ2-1; TRBD2 might be the D (5 bases). CDR1 and CDR2 (germline): MNHEY, SVGAGI. V lost 7 bases, J lost 0 bases, and 16 bases lay in between. This CDR3 has 16 residues. In DNA, the CDR3 is TGTGCCAGCATTCCCATCGGGGAGAACTCCTACAATGAGCAGTTCTTC. It encodes CASIPIGENSYNEQFF.

V and J are TRBV20-1 and TRBJ1-2; a weak D match, TRBD1 (6 bases). There are 13 residues in the CDR3. Trimming removed 7 bases from V and 5 bases from J, with 17 bases in between. The V gene's germline CDR1 is DFQATT and CDR2 SNEGSKA (reference sequence). The CDR3 is CSGGGGERYGYTF. The CDR3 DNA reads TGCAGTGGGGGGGGCGGGGAAAGATATGGCTACACCTTC.

This clonotype was seen more than once but under ten times. This chain links TRBV11-2 with TRBJ2-5; TRBD1 matches at 9 bases. This CDR3 has 17 residues. From germline, CDR1 is SGHAT and CDR2 FQNNGV. J lost 10 bases, V lost 5 bases, and 20 bases had no gene match. For the CDR3, the DNA is TGTGCCAGCAGCATACCCAAAAAGGGACAGGGTTTCTATGGCCAGTACTTC. This translates into CASSIPKKGQGFYGQYF.

The chain recombines TRBV20-1 with TRBJ1-2, with TRBD1 as a possible D gene (6 bases). CDR3 length: 13 residues. The ends were cut back, 1 base at V and 8 bases at J, with 14 bases in the middle. The germline V gene has CDR1 DFQATT and CDR2 SNEGSKA (reference sequence). The CDR3, as DNA: TGCAGTGCTAGAGTTACGGGGGCTGGCGGCTACACCTTC. The encoded protein is CSARVTGAGGYTF.

This clonotype has a count of ten or more. The V call is TRBV20-1, the J call TRBJ2-3; the D gene is possibly TRBD2 (5 bases). Trimming pared 3 bases from V and 0 bases from J, leaving 10 bases between. Per germline, CDR1 DFQATT and CDR2 SNEGSKA (reference sequence). The CDR3 has 14 residues. Here the CDR3 DNA reads TGCAGTGCTAGTGAGCGGTGGAGCACAGATACGCAGTATTTT. Encoded protein: CSASERWSTDTQYF.

The chain joins TRBV6-5 to TRBJ2-1; D is tentatively TRBD1 or TRBD2 (5 bases each). This CDR3 spans 14 amino acids. From germline, CDR1 is MNHEY and CDR2 SVGAGI. With 2 bases removed from V and 10 bases from J, the gap between germline ends came to 15 bases. CDR3 region: CASSYVGTPYEQFF. DNA of the CDR3: TGTGCCAGCAGTTACGTCGGGACCCCCTACGAGCAGTTCTTC.

This clonotype was seen only a few times. The chain carries TRBV29-1 and TRBJ2-5, with 7 bases lining up with TRBD1. The germline gives CDR1 SQVTM, CDR2 ANQGSEA. J gave up 5 bases and V 6 bases, and 6 bases lay outside the gene matches. The CDR3 length is 12 residues. This chain's CDR3 is CSVDRIGETQYF. The CDR3 region has the DNA TGCAGCGTGGACAGGATAGGGGAGACCCAGTACTTC.

The table lists this clonotype with a few counts. The chain joins TRBV6-5 to TRBJ2-1; 10 nucleotides match TRBD2. The germline CDR1 and CDR2 sequences are MNHEY and SVGAGI. CDR3 length: 17 residues. V lost 3 bases to trimming and J lost 8 bases; unmatched junction nucleotides: 13. The CDR3, as DNA: TGTGCCAGCAGTTATAGAGTAGCGGGAGGCCGCCACCATGAGCAGTTCTTC. Translation gives CASSYRVAGGRHHEQFF.

This clonotype was seen a handful of times. V gene TRBV7-2 combines with J gene TRBJ1-5; 8 bases fit TRBD1. In germline, CDR1 is SGHTA, CDR2 FQGNSA. The CDR3 covers 15 residues. The trim removed 2 bases at V and 1 base at J, leaving 1 base unmatched. Here the CDR3 DNA reads TGTGCCAGCAGCTTAAACAGGGGGAGCAATCAGCCCCAGCATTTT. It yields the protein CASSLNRGSNQPQHF.

The chain couples TRBV2 to TRBJ2-3, with D possibly TRBD2 on 6 matching bases. The length of the CDR3 is 17 residues. The germline V gene has CDR1 SNHLY and CDR2 FYNNEI. The V end lost 2 bases, the J end lost 4 bases, and 19 bases lay between the germline ends. The CDR3 nucleotides are TGTGCCAGCAGTGAATTCAGTGGCGGGGTCCGCGCAGATACGCAGTATTTT. Translation gives CASSEFSGGVRADTQYF.

This clonotype came up a few times. The chain carries TRBV20-1 and TRBJ2-3; 7 bases map to TRBD1. V was pared by 5 bases and J by 3 bases, with 11 bases of the junction left unmatched. Germline CDR1 DFQATT, CDR2 SNEGSKA (reference sequence). The CDR3 runs 15 residues. The CDR3 bases are TGCAGTGCTTGGCCTTTCGACAGGGTGACAGATACGCAGTATTTT. The encoded protein is CSAWPFDRVTDTQYF.

This clonotype was seen ten or more times. The rearrangement links TRBV29-1 to TRBJ2-5, with TRBD2 as a possible D gene (5 bases). The CDR3 totals 14 residues. The ends were cut back, 3 bases at V and 2 bases at J, with 13 bases in the middle. Germline-derived CDR1 and CDR2 are SQVTM and ANQGSEA. CDR3 sequence reads: CSVDIGGLQETQYF. CDR3 bases: TGCAGCGTTGACATCGGCGGGCTTCAAGAGACCCAGTACTTC.

A note on this clonotype: This may come from a read error, since a much larger clone is one base off. The chain uses TRBV6-1 and TRBJ2-5, with 8 bases fitting TRBD2. Germline V gene data show CDR1 as MNHNS and CDR2 as SASEGT. The CDR3 runs to 17 residues. V shed 5 bases and J 4 bases; nucleotides not matched to a gene: 15. The CDR3 loop is CASSPLRLANSGETQYF. DNA for the CDR3: TGTGCCAGCAGTCCCCTAAGACTAGCGAACTCGGGAGAGACCCAGTACTTC.

This clonotype turned up a few times. V usage is TRBV12-3 or TRBV12-4 and J usage is TRBJ1-1; D is uncertain. V lost 1 base to trimming and J lost 8 bases, with 8 bases between them. The CDR3 has 12 residues. The CDR3 loop is CASSLVGFEAFF. The CDR3 DNA sequence: TGTGCCAGCAGTTTAGTAGGGTTCGAAGCTTTCTTT.

This clonotype was picked up a small number of times. This chain connects TRBV29-1 to TRBJ1-1, with TRBD1 as a possible D gene (5 bases). V was pared by 4 bases and J by 8 bases, with 14 bases between. The CDR3 is made up of 12 amino acids. Per the germline V gene, CDR1 is SQVTM and CDR2 is ANQGSEA. The CDR3 loop is CSVGYRMGEAFF. CDR3 nucleotide sequence: TGCAGCGTTGGTTACAGGATGGGGGAAGCTTTCTTT.

In its sample, this clonotype was seen a few times. The genes are TRBV29-1 and TRBJ2-1; D assignment may be TRBD1 or TRBD2 (5 bases each). With 5 bases removed from V and 10 bases from J, the gap between germline ends came to 12 bases. CDR1 is SQVTM and CDR2 is ANQGSEA in the germline V gene. The CDR3 is 11 amino acids. Here the CDR3 reads CSVSPGPEQFF. In DNA, the CDR3 is TGCAGCGTTTCCCCGGGACCAGAGCAGTTCTTC.

The V gene is TRBV29-1, the J gene TRBJ2-2; the D is unclear. Germline V lookup: CDR1 SQVTM, CDR2 ANQGSEA. The CDR3 spans 13 residues. The germline V and J ends were trimmed by 6 bases and 1 base, with 9 bases remaining between them. The CDR3 nucleotides are TGCAGCGTCGCTGCTCAGAACACCGGGGAGCTGTTTTTT. As protein: CSVAAQNTGELFF.

V and J are TRBV5-1 and TRBJ2-3; perhaps TRBD2 as D (5 bases). Germline V gene data show CDR1 as SGHRS and CDR2 as YFSETQ. The V and J ends lost 7 bases and 0 bases respectively, with 12 bases between them. The CDR3 runs to 14 residues. Here the CDR3 reads CASAGESSTDTQYF. In nucleotides, the CDR3 is TGCGCCAGCGCCGGGGAAAGTAGCACAGATACGCAGTATTTT.

This rearrangement joins TRBV20-1 to TRBJ1-5; no firm D call. The CDR3 contains 15 residues. The V gene lost 0 bases and the J gene lost 5 bases, with 14 bases spanning the gap. Germline CDR1 is DFQATT and CDR2 is SNEGSKA (reference sequence). CDR3 sequence reads: CSARDLLGVDQPQHF. Written as DNA, the CDR3 is TGCAGTGCTAGAGATCTTCTTGGAGTTGATCAGCCCCAGCATTTT.

The V and J genes are TRBV5-1 and TRBJ1-6; 11 bases line up with TRBD1. The CDR3 is made up of 16 amino acids. Germline loops: CDR1 SGHRS, CDR2 YFSETQ. Germline trimming cut 4 bases from V and 7 bases from J; bases unmatched to any gene: 7. The CDR3 DNA follows: TGCGCCAGCAGCCTCGTAGGACAGGGGGCGAATTCACCCCTCCACTTT. Residues: CASSLVGQGANSPLHF.

This rearrangement joins TRBV4-1 to TRBJ1-4; D remains unclear. The CDR3 has 15 amino acids. V lost 4 bases to trimming and J lost 0 bases, with 9 bases between them. Looked up from germline, CDR1 is MGHRA and CDR2 is YSYEKL. The CDR3 nucleotides are TGCGCCAGCAGCCTCGGCAGGACAACTAATGAAAAACTGTTTTTT. It yields the protein CASSLGRTTNEKLFF.

The V call is TRBV5-6, the J call TRBJ1-3, with TRBD1 matching over 8 bases. The germline gives CDR1 SGHDT, CDR2 YYEEEE. Trimming cost V 5 bases and J 7 bases; bases outside gene matches: 2. The CDR3 consists of 12 residues. CDR3 in DNA: TGTGCCAGCAGACGACAGGGGAACACCATATATTTT. Translating it yields CASRRQGNTIYF. Full variable domain (remainder filled in from reference TRBV5-6 and TRBJ1-3): DAGVTQSPTHLIKTRGQQVTLRCSPKSGHDTVSWYQQALGQGPQFIFQYYEEEERQRGNFPDRFSGHQFPNYSSELNVNALLLGDSALYLCASRRQGNTIYFGEGSWLTVV.

Details on this clonotype: The junction departs from germline at one end; a sequencing error may be responsible. The V and J genes are TRBV18 and TRBJ2-7; D unresolved. The J call is uncertain, as TRBJ2-5 better fits the DNA end. This CDR3 has 11 residues. CDR1 KGHSH and CDR2 LQKENI come from the germline V gene. The CDR3 DNA is TGTGCCAGCCCACCAGGAGAGACCCAGTACTTC. Translating it yields CASPPGETQYF.

This clonotype was seen ten or more times. The chain carries TRBV7-8 and TRBJ1-4; D possibly corresponds to TRBD1 (6 bases). V was shortened by 2 bases and J by 8 bases, with 12 bases between the two germline ends. Germline CDR1 and CDR2: SGHVS and FQNEAQ. This CDR3 contains 14 residues. CDR3: CASSLQGKGEKLFF. Here the CDR3 DNA reads TGTGCCAGCAGCTTACAGGGGAAGGGGGAAAAACTGTTTTTT.

This clonotype was found a few times. The chain couples TRBV7-9 to TRBJ2-1; 9 positions match TRBD1. Germline-derived CDR1 and CDR2 are SEHNR and FQNEAQ (reference sequence). After removal of 5 bases from V and 10 bases from J, the junction contained 3 bases not matched to a gene. The CDR3 consists of 12 residues. CDR3 nucleotide sequence: TGTGCCAGCAGCCCTGGGACAGGGGAGCAGTTCTTC. It is translated as CASSPGTGEQFF.

The CDR3 region has the DNA TGTGCCAGCAGTTGGAACAGGGGGAACACCGGGGAGCTGTTTTTT. Encoded protein: CASSWNRGNTGELFF. The J gene is TRBJ2-2, the V gene TRBV25-1, with 7 bases identical to TRBD1. Trimming removed 5 bases from V and 1 base from J; junction bases left unmatched: 4. Germline CDR1 is MGHDK and CDR2 is SYGVNS. This CDR3 comprises 15 residues.

The rearrangement links TRBV29-1 to TRBJ2-7; no definite D call. Trimming left V 0 bases short and J 3 bases short, with 6 bases between. This CDR3 is 12 amino acids long. CDR1 and CDR2 from the germline V gene are SQVTM and ANQGSEA. The CDR3 DNA reads as TGCAGCGTTGAAGATCAGGTCTACGAGCAGTACTTC. This translates into CSVEDQVYEQYF.